These 24 T cell receptor beta chains originate from one sample sequenced in a study of blood T cell repertoires in COVID-19. Libraries were prepared by immunoSEQ multiplex PCR; TCRdb keeps only in-frame clonotypes and omits some of them. The table has about 210,000 clones, 65% to 90% seen once. The sequenced sample consisted of peripheral blood. The receptor source for this set is a woman between 65 and 79 years old with COVID-19, enrolled during active disease.

The CDR3 bases are TGTGCCAGCAGCGTAGACGGGGTATCTGGAAACACCATATATTTT. Its translation is CASSVDGVSGNTIYF. The gene calls are TRBV9 and TRBJ1-3, with no clear D. Germline-derived CDR1 and CDR2 are SGDLS and YYNGEE. The length of the CDR3 is 15 residues. The V gene lost 0 bases and the J gene lost 1 base, with 8 bases spanning the gap.

The chain links TRBV10-1 to TRBJ1-2; 8 bases agree with TRBD1. The CDR3 spans 14 residues. Trimming removed 7 bases from V and 4 bases from J; junction bases left unmatched: 8. Germline V lookup: CDR1 WNHNN, CDR2 SYGVQD (reference sequence). The CDR3 sequence: CASTQAGGPYGYTF. DNA of the CDR3: TGCGCCAGCACCCAGGCAGGGGGCCCCTATGGCTACACCTTC.

V is TRBV18 and J is TRBJ2-2; no clear D. The CDR3 totals 15 residues. The germline V and J ends were trimmed by 2 bases and 5 bases, with 12 bases remaining between them. From germline, CDR1 is KGHSH and CDR2 LQKENI. CDR3 bases: TGTGCCAGCTCACCAGACACCTTTGGGACCGGGGAGCTGTTTTTT. It is translated as CASSPDTFGTGELFF.

The chain carries TRBV7-9 and TRBJ1-1, with 9 bases aligning to TRBD1. V lost 5 bases and J lost 4; bases outside the gene matches: 8. The germline V gene encodes CDR1 SEHNR and CDR2 FQNEAQ (reference sequence). This CDR3 has 15 residues. The CDR3 sequence: CASSLGTGKATEAFF. The DNA of the CDR3 is TGTGCCAGCAGCCTGGGGACAGGGAAAGCCACTGAAGCTTTCTTT. The complete variable domain, with remaining parts taken from reference TRBV7-9 and TRBJ1-1, reads DTGVSQNPRHKITKRGQNVTFRCDPISEHNRLYWYRQTLGQGPEFLTYFQNEAQLEKSRLLSDRFSAERPKGSFSTLEIQRTEQGDSAMYLCASSLGTGKATEAFFGQGTRLTVV.

J is TRBJ2-1 and V is TRBV18, with 10 bases aligning to TRBD1. Losses at the gene ends were 10 bases for V and 8 bases for J; bases not matched to a gene: 8. The germline V gene encodes CDR1 KGHSH and CDR2 LQKENI. The CDR3 consists of 13 residues. The CDR3 region is CATSRDRGDEQFF. CDR3 DNA: TGTGCCACCTCCCGGGACAGGGGTGATGAGCAGTTCTTC.

The chain couples TRBV19 to TRBJ2-3; no reliable D call. CDR1 is LNHDA and CDR2 is SQIVND in the germline V gene (reference sequence). With 3 bases removed from V and 4 bases from J, the gap between germline ends came to 8 bases. This CDR3 is 13 amino acids long. The CDR3 protein is CASSMQSPDTQYF. In DNA form, the CDR3 reads TGTGCCAGTAGTATGCAAAGCCCAGATACGCAGTATTTT. Full variable domain (rest looked up from reference TRBV19 and TRBJ2-3): DGGITQSPKYLFRKEGQNVTLSCEQNLNHDAMYWYRQDPGQGLRLIYYSQIVNDFQKGDIAEGYSVSREKKESFPLTVTSAQKNPTAFYLCASSMQSPDTQYFGPGTRLTVL.

The V gene is TRBV6-2 or TRBV6-3, the J gene TRBJ2-3; 16 positions agree with TRBD2. Germline V gives CDR1 MNHEY, CDR2 SVGEGT. Unmatched junction bases numbered 11, after V lost 5 bases and J lost 3 bases. The CDR3 loop spans 19 amino acids. The DNA for the CDR3 is TGTGCCAGCAGTCCCAGGGGACTAGCGGGGGGGCCCAGGACAGATACGCAGTATTTT. Translating it yields CASSPRGLAGGPRTDTQYF.

The CDR3, as DNA: TGTGCCAGCAGCAAATGTCAGATCTCCACTGAAGCTTTCTTT. Translating gives CASSKCQISTEAFF. J is TRBJ1-1 and V is TRBV21-1; TRBD1, the table's D call, was not compared with the DNA. TRBV21-1 is termed a pseudogene. This CDR3 has 14 residues.

The genes are TRBV6-6 and TRBJ2-7; maybe TRBD1 (5 bases). This CDR3 is 16 amino acids long. Germline CDR1 and CDR2: MNHNY and SVGAGI (reference sequence). V lost 6 bases to trimming and J lost 2 bases, with 20 bases between them. In nucleotides, the CDR3 is TGTGCCAGCAGAAACAATTACGACAGACCTACCTACGAGCAGTACTTC. This gives the protein CASRNNYDRPTYEQYF.

The chain carries TRBV10-1 and TRBJ2-5; a possible D gene is TRBD1 (5 bases). CDR1 WNHNN and CDR2 SYGVQD come from the germline V gene (reference sequence). The CDR3 has 13 amino acids. Trimming stripped 10 bases from V and 5 bases from J, with 17 bases between. The CDR3 is CANTNSGLETQYF. The CDR3 DNA sequence: TGCGCCAACACAAATTCAGGGTTGGAGACCCAGTACTTC.

This clone has only one observation. This chain links TRBV11-2 with TRBJ1-4; D call uncertain. Trimming cost V 8 bases and J 0 bases, with 10 bases left between them. Germline CDR1 reads SGHAT; CDR2 reads FQNNGV. The CDR3 loop spans 14 amino acids. Here the CDR3 DNA reads TGTGCCAGCCCCCACCGCGCAACTAATGAAAAACTGTTTTTT. Translated, it gives CASPHRATNEKLFF.

This chain links TRBV28 with TRBJ1-2; D is unclear. Per germline, CDR1 MDHEN and CDR2 SYDVKM. Trimming shortened V by 4 bases and J by 4 bases, and 13 bases separated the two germline ends. This CDR3 has 14 residues. CDR3 in DNA: TGTGCCAGCAGTTCTCCGACGGACTCCTATGGCTACACCTTC. As protein: CASSSPTDSYGYTF.

The V and J genes are TRBV3-1 (or the pseudogene TRBV3-2) and TRBJ2-1; D perhaps matches TRBD2 (6 bases). The CDR3 is 13 residues long. Germline V gives CDR1 LGHDT, CDR2 YNNKEL (reference sequence). V lost 4 bases and J 2 bases, leaving 6 bases between the germline ends. The CDR3 coding sequence is TGTGCCAGCAGCCTAGCGGCCTACAATGAGCAGTTCTTC. Its translation: CASSLAAYNEQFF.

This clone was observed once. The rearrangement joins TRBV29-1 to TRBJ2-5, with 7 bases matching TRBD1. Germline V gives CDR1 SQVTM, CDR2 ANQGSEA. V trimming: 6 bases; J trimming: 5 bases; junction bases outside the gene matches: 12. This CDR3 is 14 amino acids long. CDR3 amino acids: CSVARQGNRETQYF. CDR3 coding DNA: TGCAGCGTGGCTAGACAGGGCAATCGGGAGACCCAGTACTTC.

The chain joins TRBV3-1 (or the pseudogene TRBV3-2) to TRBJ1-4; TRBD1 might be the D (6 bases). The CDR3 is 14 amino acids. V was pared by 2 bases and J by 2 bases, with 6 bases between. Germline CDR1 LGHDT, CDR2 YNNKEL (reference sequence). CDR3 sequence (DNA): TGTGCCAGCAGCCAACAGGGGACTAATGAAAAACTGTTTTTT. Protein: CASSQQGTNEKLFF.

This rearrangement joins TRBV6-2 or TRBV6-3 to TRBJ2-2; tentative D call: TRBD2 (5 bases). In germline, CDR1 is MNHEY, CDR2 SVGEGT. The CDR3 spans 17 residues. The germline V and J ends were trimmed by 2 bases and 3 bases, with 16 bases remaining between them. The CDR3: CASSYPLKRGYTGELFF. CDR3 DNA: TGTGCCAGCAGTTACCCACTTAAGCGCGGGTACACCGGGGAGCTGTTTTTT.

The chain links TRBV7-8 to TRBJ2-7; 12 nucleotides agree with TRBD2. The germline CDR1 and CDR2 sequences are SGHVS and FQNEAQ. The CDR3 length is 14 residues. Trimming cost V 1 base and J 6 bases; bases outside gene matches: 1. The CDR3 sequence is CASSLGLAGVEQYF. The DNA for the CDR3 is TGTGCCAGCAGCTTAGGACTAGCGGGAGTCGAGCAGTACTTC.

This rearrangement joins TRBV7-2 to TRBJ2-1; D possibly corresponds to TRBD1 (6 bases). Germline V CDR1 and CDR2: SGHTA, FQGNSA. V was pared by 7 bases and J by 7 bases, with 17 bases between. This CDR3 is built from 14 residues. CDR3 bases: TGTGCCAGCACCATAATAAGAGGGGGAAATGAGCAGTTCTTC. It codes for CASTIIRGGNEQFF.

The chain joins TRBV7-3 to TRBJ2-1; D perhaps matches TRBD2 (7 bases). The V end was cut by 5 bases, the J end by 6 bases, with 17 bases between. CDR1 is SGHTA and CDR2 is FQGTGA in the germline V gene. The CDR3 length is 15 residues. In DNA, the CDR3 is TGTGCCAGCAGCCAGGGGCGGAGCGGGGTCAATGAGCAGTTCTTC. It encodes CASSQGRSGVNEQFF.

The chain has TRBV4-3 and TRBJ2-2; D is possibly TRBD2 (6 bases). CDR1 and CDR2 from the germline V gene are LGHNA and YSLEER. This CDR3 is built from 16 residues. Trimming removed 0 bases at V and 5 bases at J, with 13 bases between. This chain's CDR3 is CASSQDRLVGTGELFF. CDR3 DNA: TGCGCCAGCAGCCAAGATCGACTAGTAGGTACCGGGGAGCTGTTTTTT.

V is TRBV6-4 and J is TRBJ1-6; D is uncertain. There are 15 residues in the CDR3. V was trimmed by 3 bases and J by 5 bases, leaving 11 bases between them. The V gene's germline CDR1 is MRHNA and CDR2 SNTAGT. The CDR3: CASSETRVDNSPLHF. The CDR3 nucleotides read TGTGCCAGCAGTGAGACGAGGGTGGATAATTCACCCCTCCACTTT.

This clone was observed a single time. The rearrangement uses TRBV7-2 and TRBJ1-2, with a tentative D call TRBD1 (6 bases). V shed 0 bases and J shed 6 bases, with 14 bases lying between them. Germline V gene lookup returns CDR1 SGHTA and CDR2 FQGNSA. The CDR3 is 15 residues long. The CDR3 nucleotides read TGTGCCAGCAGCTTAGCAGGACAGAGGAACGATGGCTACACCTTC. Its protein product is CASSLAGQRNDGYTF.

The genes are TRBV5-4 and TRBJ2-1; tentatively, D is TRBD1 (6 bases). The CDR3 has 13 amino acids. The germline V gene has CDR1 SGHNT and CDR2 YYREEE (reference sequence). V was cut by 5 bases and J by 7 bases, with 13 bases left in between. The CDR3 region has the DNA TGTGCCAGCAGGGGGGCAGCGAGGAATGAGCAGTTCTTC. Amino acid sequence: CASRGAARNEQFF.

The rearrangement joins TRBV7-6 to TRBJ2-1; the D is unclear. V shed 3 bases and J shed 3 bases, with 6 bases lying between them. This CDR3 contains 13 residues. Germline CDR1 and CDR2: SGHVS and FNYEAQ. The CDR3 region is CASSLQNYNEQFF. CDR3 DNA: TGTGCCAGCAGCTTGCAGAACTACAATGAGCAGTTCTTC.